This record looks at one TCR beta chain sequence and its context. V lost 3 bases and J 7 bases, leaving 10 bases between the germline ends. The germline CDR1 and CDR2 sequences are SGHRS and YFSETQ. The CDR3 spans 12 residues. These data are taken from a study of blood T cell repertoires in COVID-19. At the level of the study: Sources were T cells, B-cell-depleted T cells, or PBMCs; the material itself was cDNA or gDNA.

Original processing notes: Amplification from reference gene primers served as the basis for estimated nucleated cell counts. Some clones are missing from TCRdb's copy, which holds only in-frame ones; the method was immunoSEQ multiplex PCR. The V and J calls and clone size were taken over from that table, and D and trimming were inferred from the DNA. The sample includes approximately 260,000 clones, about 90% of them seen just once. The sample consisted of peripheral blood. The chain recombines TRBV5-1 with TRBJ1-1; possible D gene TRBD1, 6 bases. The sequence came from a woman in her 40s with acute or convalescent COVID-19. The CDR3 sequence: CASSSWDNEAFF. The CDR3 bases are TGCGCCAGCAGCTCCTGGGACAATGAAGCTTTCTTT. The variable domain in full, with the rest retrieved from reference TRBV5-1 and TRBJ1-1, is KAGVTQTPRYLIKTRGQQVTLSCSPISGHRSVSWYQQTPGQGLQFLFEYFSETQRNKGNFPGRFSGRQFSNSRSEMNVSTLELGDSALYLCASSSWDNEAFFGQGTRLTVV.